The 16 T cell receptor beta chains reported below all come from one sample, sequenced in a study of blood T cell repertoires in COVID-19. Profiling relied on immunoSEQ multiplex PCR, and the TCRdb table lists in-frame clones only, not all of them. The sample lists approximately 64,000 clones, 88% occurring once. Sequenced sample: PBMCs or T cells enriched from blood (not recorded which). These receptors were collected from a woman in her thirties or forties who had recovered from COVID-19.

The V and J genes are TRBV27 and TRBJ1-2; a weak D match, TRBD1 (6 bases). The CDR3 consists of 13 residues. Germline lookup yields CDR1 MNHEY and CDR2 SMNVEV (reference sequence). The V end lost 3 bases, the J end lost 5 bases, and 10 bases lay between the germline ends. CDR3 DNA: TGTGCCAGCAGTTTCGGACAGCGATATGGCTACACCTTC. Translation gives CASSFGQRYGYTF.

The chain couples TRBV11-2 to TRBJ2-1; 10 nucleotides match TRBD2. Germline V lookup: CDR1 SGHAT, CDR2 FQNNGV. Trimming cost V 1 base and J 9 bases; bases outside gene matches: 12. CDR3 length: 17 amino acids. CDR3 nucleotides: TGTGCCAGCAGCTTAGGTAGCGGGGGGTTTATTGTCGGTGAGCAGTTCTTC. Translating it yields CASSLGSGGFIVGEQFF.

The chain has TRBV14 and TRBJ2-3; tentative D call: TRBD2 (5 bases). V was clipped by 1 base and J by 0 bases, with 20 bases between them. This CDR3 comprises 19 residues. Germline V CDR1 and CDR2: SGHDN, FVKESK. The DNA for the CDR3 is TGTGCCAGCAGCCAAGGGGTGCCTAGCCTTAAACCTAGCACAGATACGCAGTATTTT. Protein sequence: CASSQGVPSLKPSTDTQYF.

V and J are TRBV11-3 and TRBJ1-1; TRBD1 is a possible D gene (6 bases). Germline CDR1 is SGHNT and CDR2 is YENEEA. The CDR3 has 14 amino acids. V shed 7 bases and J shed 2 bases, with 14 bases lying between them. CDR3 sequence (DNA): TGTGCCAGCACCCCCGGACAGTCCAACACTGAAGCTTTCTTT. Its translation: CASTPGQSNTEAFF.

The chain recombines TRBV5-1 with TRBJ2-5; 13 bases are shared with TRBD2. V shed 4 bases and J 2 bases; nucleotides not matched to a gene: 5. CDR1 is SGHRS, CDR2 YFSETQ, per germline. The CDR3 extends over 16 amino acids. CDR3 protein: CASSPTSGGVQETQYF. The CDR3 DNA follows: TGCGCCAGCAGCCCCACTAGCGGGGGGGTTCAAGAGACCCAGTACTTC.

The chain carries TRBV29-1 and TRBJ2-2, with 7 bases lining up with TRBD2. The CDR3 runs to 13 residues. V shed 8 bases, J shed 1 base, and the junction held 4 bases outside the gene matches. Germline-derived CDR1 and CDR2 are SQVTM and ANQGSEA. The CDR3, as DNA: TGCAGCACAGCGGGGCTGAACACCGGGGAGCTGTTTTTT. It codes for CSTAGLNTGELFF.

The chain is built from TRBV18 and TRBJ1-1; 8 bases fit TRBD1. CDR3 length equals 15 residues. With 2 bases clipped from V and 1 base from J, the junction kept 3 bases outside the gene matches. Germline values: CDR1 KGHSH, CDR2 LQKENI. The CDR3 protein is CASSPLQGGNTEAFF. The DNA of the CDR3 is TGTGCCAGCTCACCATTACAGGGGGGGAACACTGAAGCTTTCTTT.

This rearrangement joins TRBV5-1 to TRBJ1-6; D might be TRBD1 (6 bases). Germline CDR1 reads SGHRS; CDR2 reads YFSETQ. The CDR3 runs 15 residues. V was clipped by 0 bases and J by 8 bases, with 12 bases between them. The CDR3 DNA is TGCGCCAGCAGCTTGGAGGACAGCGCCGATTCACCCCTCCACTTT. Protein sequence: CASSLEDSADSPLHF.

The CDR3 protein is CASSLGLAGGPGELFF. CDR3 in DNA: TGTGCCAGCAGCTTAGGCCTAGCGGGGGGGCCCGGGGAGCTGTTTTTT. This chain joins TRBV11-2 and TRBJ2-2; 12 bases line up with TRBD2. Trimming cost V 1 base and J 6 bases; bases outside gene matches: 3. This CDR3 has 16 amino acids. The germline V gene encodes CDR1 SGHAT and CDR2 FQNNGV.

The CDR3 DNA follows: TGTGCCAGCAGTTTTGGACAGGGGGAGCGGGGCTACACCTTC. This encodes CASSFGQGERGYTF. The rearrangement joins TRBV27 to TRBJ1-2; 10 bases match TRBD1. After removal of 3 bases from V and 8 bases from J, the junction contained 6 bases not matched to a gene. From germline, CDR1 is MNHEY and CDR2 SMNVEV (reference sequence). The CDR3 has 14 residues.

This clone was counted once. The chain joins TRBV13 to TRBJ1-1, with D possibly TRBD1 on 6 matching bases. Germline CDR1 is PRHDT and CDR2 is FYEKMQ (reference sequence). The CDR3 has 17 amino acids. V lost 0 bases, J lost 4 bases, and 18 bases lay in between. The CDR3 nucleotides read TGTGCCAGCAGCTTAGGAATACAGGGTCCTAGGGGCACTGAAGCTTTCTTT. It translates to CASSLGIQGPRGTEAFF.

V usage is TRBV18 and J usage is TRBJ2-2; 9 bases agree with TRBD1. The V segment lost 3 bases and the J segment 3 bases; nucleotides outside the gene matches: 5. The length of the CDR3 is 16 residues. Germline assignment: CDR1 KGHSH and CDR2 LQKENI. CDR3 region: CASSPRDRVYTGELFF. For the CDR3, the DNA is TGTGCCAGCTCACCGCGGGACAGGGTTTACACCGGGGAGCTGTTTTTT.

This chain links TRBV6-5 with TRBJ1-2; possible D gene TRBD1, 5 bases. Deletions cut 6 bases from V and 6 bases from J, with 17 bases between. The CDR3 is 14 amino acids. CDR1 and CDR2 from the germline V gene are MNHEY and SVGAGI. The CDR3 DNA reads TGTGCCAGCAGCCCCCCCCAGGGTATCGATGGCTACACCTTC. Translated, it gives CASSPPQGIDGYTF.

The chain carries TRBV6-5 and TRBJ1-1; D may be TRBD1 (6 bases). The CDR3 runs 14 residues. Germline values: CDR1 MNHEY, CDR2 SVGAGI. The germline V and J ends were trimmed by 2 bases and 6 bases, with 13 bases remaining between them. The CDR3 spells CASSYAGDVSEAFF. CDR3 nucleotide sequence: TGTGCCAGCAGTTACGCAGGGGACGTCTCTGAAGCTTTCTTT.

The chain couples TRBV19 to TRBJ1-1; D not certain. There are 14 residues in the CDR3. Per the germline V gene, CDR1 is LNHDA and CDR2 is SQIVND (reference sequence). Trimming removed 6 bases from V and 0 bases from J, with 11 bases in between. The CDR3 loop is CASSPRTVNTEAFF. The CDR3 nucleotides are TGTGCCAGTAGCCCCCGGACTGTGAACACTGAAGCTTTCTTT.

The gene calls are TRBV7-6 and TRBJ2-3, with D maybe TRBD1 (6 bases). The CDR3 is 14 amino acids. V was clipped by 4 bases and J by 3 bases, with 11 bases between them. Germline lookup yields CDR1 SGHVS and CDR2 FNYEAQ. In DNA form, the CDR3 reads TGTGCCAGCAGCTGGGCACAGGGAACAGATACGCAGTATTTT. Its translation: CASSWAQGTDTQYF.